Only a few counts were recorded for the clone carrying this T cell receptor (beta chain). The sample carries other DNA sequences with the same CDR3. Trimming took off 6 bases at V and 1 base at J, with 12 bases between the two ends. This CDR3 contains 14 residues. Germline CDR1 reads MNHEY; CDR2 reads SMNVEV (reference sequence). In the study's own analysis: Reference gene primers were amplified, and this amplification served to estimate nucleated cell counts. This table comes from immunoSEQ multiplex PCR, and its TCRdb copy is limited to in-frame clones, with some not included. The DNA was the basis for D and trimming; V, J and clone size are from that table. The sample lists around 200,000 clones; roughly nine tenths were seen once. The data belong to a study of blood T cell repertoires in COVID-19. Study-wide context: Nucleic acid was either cDNA or gDNA, and it came from T cells, B-cell-depleted T cells, or PBMCs.

Seattle patient enrollment occurred during active infection, with longitudinal follow-up thereafter. The sequenced sample was peripheral blood. The V call is TRBV27, the J call TRBJ2-5; TRBD1 is a possible D gene (5 bases). The receptor's source is a woman aged 55 to 70 with COVID-19, enrolled during active disease. The CDR3 loop reads CASSPAGIQETQYF. CDR3 nucleotide sequence: TGTGCCAGCAGCCCTGCAGGGATCCAAGAGACCCAGTACTTC.